In its sample, the clone carrying this T cell receptor (beta chain) was seen once. Original handling: From reference gene primer amplification, estimates of nucleated cell counts were derived. The repertoire was sequenced with immunoSEQ multiplex PCR; TCRdb's copy has only in-frame clones and lacks some. From that table come the V and J calls and clone size; the DNA was used to work out D and trimming. Seen here are about 120,000 clones, more than 70% observed once, and the top ten hold about 3.9%. The sample comes from a study of blood T cell repertoires in COVID-19. Sequenced: peripheral blood. This TCR derives from a man between 60 and 75 years old with acute or convalescent COVID-19.

CDR3 in amino acids: CASSGGQGDYEQYF. For the CDR3, the DNA is TGTGCCAGCAGTGGGGGACAGGGGGACTACGAGCAGTACTTC. The V call is TRBV28, the J call TRBJ2-7, with 11 bases matching TRBD1. CDR3 length: 14 residues. V lost 5 bases and J lost 3; bases outside the gene matches: 3. Germline CDR1 and CDR2: MDHEN and SYDVKM. The whole variable domain, filled in from reference TRBV28 and TRBJ2-7, reads DVKVTQSSRYLVKRTGEKVFLECVQDMDHENMFWYRQDPGLGLRLIYFSYDVKMKEKGDIPEGYSVSREKKERFSLILESASTNQTSMYLCASSGGQGDYEQYFGPGTRLTVT.